This entry lists 20 T cell receptor beta chains sequenced from one sample in a study of technical replicates of blood from several donors. Assay: immunoSEQ multiplex PCR; the TCRdb copy retains only in-frame clones and omits some. Of around 100,000 clones in the sample, around 96% were seen once. The sequenced sample was T cells isolated from PBMCs. The source is a human donor in good health.

This sequence joins TRBV12-1 and TRBJ2-7; the listed D gene, TRBD2, was not tested against the DNA. TRBV12-1 constitutes a pseudogene. The CDR3 length is 14 residues. The CDR3 bases are TGTGCCAGCACCTCGGGGACTGGCTCCTACGAGCAGTACTTC. Translating it yields CASTSGTGSYEQYF.

The gene calls are TRBV9 and TRBJ1-5; D not resolved. The germline V and J ends were trimmed by 3 bases and 2 bases, with 12 bases remaining between them. Germline V gene lookup returns CDR1 SGDLS and CDR2 YYNGEE. CDR3 length: 15 amino acids. CDR3 coding DNA: TGTGCCAGCAGCGCCCACGGGGTCGGCAATCAGCCCCAGCATTTT. Encoded protein: CASSAHGVGNQPQHF.

The gene calls are TRBV2 and TRBJ2-2; TRBD2 matches at 13 bases. With V trimmed by 3 bases and J by 1 base, 8 bases remained unmatched. There are 19 residues in the CDR3. Germline CDR1 reads SNHLY; CDR2 reads FYNNEI. CDR3 loop: CASSDLGTSGTLNTGELFF. As DNA, the CDR3 is TGTGCCAGCAGTGACCTGGGGACTAGCGGGACCTTGAACACCGGGGAGCTGTTTTTT. Complete variable domain (other parts from reference TRBV2 and TRBJ2-2): EPEVTQTPSHQVTQMGQEVILRCVPISNHLYFYWYRQILGQKVEFLVSFYNNEISEKSEIFDDQFSVERPDGSNFTLKIRSTKLEDSAMYFCASSDLGTSGTLNTGELFFGEGSRLTVL.

The rearrangement joins TRBV2 to TRBJ2-6; D not resolved. CDR1 SNHLY and CDR2 FYNNEI come from the germline V gene. Deletions cut 1 base from V and 0 bases from J, with 4 bases between. This CDR3 contains 15 residues. This CDR3 is CASSEVFSGANVLTF. The CDR3 DNA reads TGTGCCAGCAGTGAAGTCTTCTCTGGGGCCAACGTCCTGACTTTC. Full variable domain (rest looked up from reference TRBV2 and TRBJ2-6): EPEVTQTPSHQVTQMGQEVILRCVPISNHLYFYWYRQILGQKVEFLVSFYNNEISEKSEIFDDQFSVERPDGSNFTLKIRSTKLEDSAMYFCASSEVFSGANVLTFGAGSRLTVL.

The rearrangement joins TRBV5-1 to TRBJ2-5; TRBD1 is a possible D gene (5 bases). Trimming stripped 3 bases from V and 4 bases from J, with 10 bases between. This CDR3 has 13 residues. CDR1 and CDR2 (germline): SGHRS, YFSETQ. CDR3 bases: TGCGCCAGCAGCTCCAGGGTAGGAGAGACCCAGTACTTC. This encodes CASSSRVGETQYF.

The CDR3 bases are TGTGCCATCGGGGGGGGGCAGGGGCCTATTCACAGCAATCAGCCCCAGCATTTT. This gives the protein CAIGGGQGPIHSNQPQHF. The V gene is TRBV19, the J gene TRBJ1-5, with a possible D match to TRBD1 (6 bases). Trimming removed 10 bases from V and 1 base from J, with 26 bases in between. The germline V gene has CDR1 LNHDA and CDR2 SQIVND (reference sequence). The CDR3 loop spans 18 amino acids.

V usage is TRBV7-4 and J usage is TRBJ2-7; 9 nucleotides align to TRBD2. CDR1 and CDR2 (germline): SGHVT, SQSDAQ. The CDR3 runs 19 residues. V shed 2 bases and J 2 bases; nucleotides not matched to a gene: 16. The CDR3 protein is CASSLIRPSGTPGAYEQYF. In DNA form, the CDR3 reads TGTGCCAGCAGCTTAATAAGGCCTAGCGGGACCCCGGGGGCCTACGAGCAGTACTTC.

This clone occurred once. The chain has TRBV6-5 and TRBJ1-5; TRBD1 aligns across 10 bases. V was pared by 5 bases and J by 11 bases, with 9 bases of the junction left unmatched. Germline V gene lookup returns CDR1 MNHEY and CDR2 SVGAGI. This CDR3 has 14 residues. CDR3 amino acids: CASSPNRDRGTQHF. In DNA, the CDR3 is TGTGCCAGCAGTCCCAACCGGGACAGGGGTACCCAGCATTTT.

The chain employs TRBV5-1 and TRBJ2-7, with D maybe TRBD2 (6 bases). V lost 0 bases to trimming and J lost 0 bases, with 10 bases between them. There are 15 residues in the CDR3. The germline V gene encodes CDR1 SGHRS and CDR2 YFSETQ. In DNA form, the CDR3 reads TGCGCCAGCAGCTTGGCCCCCGGGAGCTCCTACGAGCAGTACTTC. Translating gives CASSLAPGSSYEQYF. Drawing the rest from reference TRBV5-1 and TRBJ2-7, the complete variable domain is KAGVTQTPRYLIKTRGQQVTLSCSPISGHRSVSWYQQTPGQGLQFLFEYFSETQRNKGNFPGRFSGRQFSNSRSEMNVSTLELGDSALYLCASSLAPGSSYEQYFGPGTRLTVT.

The V and J genes are TRBV7-2 and TRBJ2-5, with 7 bases that match TRBD2. Per germline, CDR1 SGHTA and CDR2 FQGNSA. Germline trimming cut 5 bases from V and 5 bases from J; bases unmatched to any gene: 5. The CDR3 totals 13 residues. The CDR3 is CASSMGLLETQYF. Here the CDR3 DNA reads TGTGCCAGCAGCATGGGACTACTGGAGACCCAGTACTTC.

In this sample, this clone turned up once. V gene TRBV5-1 combines with J gene TRBJ1-1, with D perhaps TRBD1 (5 bases). CDR1 SGHRS and CDR2 YFSETQ come from the germline V gene. The V end lost 2 bases, the J end lost 1 base, and 15 bases lay between the germline ends. There are 16 residues in the CDR3. The CDR3 nucleotides read TGCGCCAGCAGCTTAGGGCTAGGGGTGAGGAACACTGAAGCTTTCTTT. It yields the protein CASSLGLGVRNTEAFF.

This sequence joins TRBV19 and TRBJ2-2, with D perhaps TRBD1 (6 bases). The CDR3 is 14 residues long. V lost 8 bases and J lost 3, with 13 bases in between. The germline CDR1 and CDR2 sequences are LNHDA and SQIVND (reference sequence). The CDR3 sequence: CASLIHRDTGELFF. The CDR3 DNA reads TGTGCCAGTTTAATACACAGGGACACCGGGGAGCTGTTTTTT.

The chain uses TRBV10-3 and TRBJ1-3; TRBD1 is a possible D gene (5 bases). The CDR3 covers 17 residues. Germline assignment: CDR1 ENHRY and CDR2 SYGVKD. Trimming removed 4 bases at V and 0 bases at J, with 16 bases between. The CDR3 sequence: CAISALQAGLSGNTIYF. CDR3 nucleotide sequence: TGTGCCATCAGTGCCCTACAAGCAGGGCTCTCTGGAAACACCATATATTTT.

The chain recombines TRBV11-2 with TRBJ2-7; 8 bases align to TRBD1. The germline V gene encodes CDR1 SGHAT and CDR2 FQNNGV. The CDR3 has 14 amino acids. V was pared by 5 bases and J by 5 bases, with 8 bases of the junction left unmatched. The CDR3: CASSLTDRVHEQYF. CDR3 nucleotides: TGTGCCAGCAGCCTCACGGACAGGGTCCACGAGCAGTACTTC.

The CDR3 nucleotides are TGTGCCAGTAGTGGACAGGGGCACTCACCCCTCCACTTT. Protein product: CASSGQGHSPLHF. The V gene is TRBV19, the J gene TRBJ1-6, with TRBD1 matching 9 bases. This CDR3 contains 13 residues. Per the germline V gene, CDR1 is LNHDA and CDR2 is SQIVND (reference sequence). Trimming removed 5 bases from V and 10 bases from J; junction bases left unmatched: 3.

The rearrangement uses TRBV29-1 and TRBJ2-1; D perhaps matches TRBD2 (5 bases). Per germline, CDR1 SQVTM and CDR2 ANQGSEA. The CDR3 has 11 residues. The germline V and J ends were trimmed by 4 bases and 11 bases, with 12 bases remaining between them. The CDR3 protein is CSVAEAPKQFF. The DNA for the CDR3 is TGCAGCGTTGCGGAGGCTCCTAAGCAGTTCTTC.

The genes are TRBV28 and TRBJ2-1; no clear D. The CDR3 loop spans 14 amino acids. V lost 3 bases to trimming and J lost 9 bases, with 15 bases between them. From germline, CDR1 is MDHEN and CDR2 SYDVKM. In DNA, the CDR3 is TGTGCCAGCAGTTTTGGCGGCTCTATGGGTGAGCAGTTCTTC. Its protein product is CASSFGGSMGEQFF.

The chain has TRBV4-1 and TRBJ1-3; no clear D gene. The V end was cut by 0 bases, the J end by 0 bases, with 6 bases between. Germline V lookup: CDR1 MGHRA, CDR2 YSYEKL. This CDR3 is 15 amino acids long. CDR3 residues: CASSQDRVSGNTIYF. The CDR3 nucleotides are TGCGCCAGCAGCCAAGATCGGGTCTCTGGAAACACCATATATTTT.

This chain joins TRBV28 and TRBJ2-7; D perhaps matches TRBD2 (6 bases). Germline values: CDR1 MDHEN, CDR2 SYDVKM. With 5 bases removed from V and 5 bases from J, the gap between germline ends came to 16 bases. CDR3 length equals 14 residues. Here the CDR3 reads CASSAAGFRDEQYF. The CDR3 DNA is TGTGCCAGCAGTGCTGCGGGGTTCAGGGACGAGCAGTACTTC. Variable domain in full (rest from reference TRBV28 and TRBJ2-7): DVKVTQSSRYLVKRTGEKVFLECVQDMDHENMFWYRQDPGLGLRLIYFSYDVKMKEKGDIPEGYSVSREKKERFSLILESASTNQTSMYLCASSAAGFRDEQYFGPGTRLTVT.

The chain employs TRBV7-3 and TRBJ1-2, with TRBD1 identical over 10 bases. CDR1 and CDR2 (germline): SGHTA, FQGTGA. The V and J ends lost 6 bases and 6 bases, in that order; junction bases with no gene match: 4. This CDR3 contains 13 residues. The DNA for the CDR3 is TGTGCCAGCAGAGGGACAGGGGTCGATGGCTACACCTTC. It translates to CASRGTGVDGYTF.